The following is a T cell receptor (beta chain) sequence with its context. The data derive from a study of blood T cell repertoires in COVID-19. Study overall: Sites across the United States, Italy and Spain contributed samples from acute and convalescent COVID-19. PBMCs, B-cell-depleted T cells, or T cells provided the cDNA or gDNA that made up the material.

CDR3 length equals 13 residues. V dropped 1 base and J dropped 4; count of bases not matched to a gene: 0. CDR1 is LGHNA, CDR2 YNFKEQ, per germline. Libraries were prepared by immunoSEQ multiplex PCR; TCRdb keeps only in-frame clonotypes and omits some of them. Among around 100,000 clones listed, 84% were seen once. The source of this sequence is a man aged 60 to 75 with acute or convalescent COVID-19. The rearrangement uses TRBV4-2 and TRBJ1-2, with 7 positions matching TRBD1. The sample comprised peripheral blood. The CDR3: CASSQGDSYGYTF. For the CDR3, the DNA is TGTGCCAGCAGCCAAGGGGACAGCTATGGCTACACCTTC.